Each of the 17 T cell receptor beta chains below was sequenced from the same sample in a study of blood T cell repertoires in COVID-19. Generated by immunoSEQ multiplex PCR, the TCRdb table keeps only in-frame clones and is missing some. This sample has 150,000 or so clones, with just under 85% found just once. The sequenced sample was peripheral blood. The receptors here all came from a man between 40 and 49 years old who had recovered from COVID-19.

The CDR3 protein is CASSPGTGIGNTIYF. The CDR3 DNA sequence: TGTGCCAGCAGCCCCGGGACAGGGATTGGAAACACCATATATTTT. V is TRBV11-2 and J is TRBJ1-3; TRBD1 matches at 9 bases. This CDR3 has 15 residues. V dropped 5 bases and J dropped 3; count of bases not matched to a gene: 5. The germline gives CDR1 SGHAT, CDR2 FQNNGV.

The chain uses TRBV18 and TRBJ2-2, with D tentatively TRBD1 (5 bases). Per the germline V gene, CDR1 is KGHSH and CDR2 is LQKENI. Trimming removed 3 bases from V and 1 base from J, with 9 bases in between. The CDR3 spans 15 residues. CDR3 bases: TGTGCCAGCTCACCGCGGCAGGGGAACACCGGGGAGCTGTTTTTT. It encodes CASSPRQGNTGELFF.

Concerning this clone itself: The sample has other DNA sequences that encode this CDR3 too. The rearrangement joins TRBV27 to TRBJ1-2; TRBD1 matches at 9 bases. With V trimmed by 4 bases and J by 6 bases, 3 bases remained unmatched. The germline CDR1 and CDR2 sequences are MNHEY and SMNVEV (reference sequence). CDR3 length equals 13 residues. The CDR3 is CASSSGDRDGYTF. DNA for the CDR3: TGTGCCAGCAGTTCGGGGGACAGGGATGGCTACACCTTC.

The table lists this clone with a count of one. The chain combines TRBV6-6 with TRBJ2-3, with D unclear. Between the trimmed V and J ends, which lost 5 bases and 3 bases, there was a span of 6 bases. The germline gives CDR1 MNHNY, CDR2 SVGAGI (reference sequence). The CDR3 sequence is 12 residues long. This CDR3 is CASSGQTDTQYF. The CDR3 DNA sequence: TGTGCCAGCAGTGGCCAGACAGATACGCAGTATTTT.

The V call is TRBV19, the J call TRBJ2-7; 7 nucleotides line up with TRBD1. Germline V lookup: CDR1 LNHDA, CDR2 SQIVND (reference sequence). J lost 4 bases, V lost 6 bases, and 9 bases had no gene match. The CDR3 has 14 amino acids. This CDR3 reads CASSLTGDLYEQYF. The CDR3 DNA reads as TGTGCCAGTAGCCTTACAGGGGATCTATACGAGCAGTACTTC. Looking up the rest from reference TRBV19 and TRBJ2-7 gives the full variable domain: DGGITQSPKYLFRKEGQNVTLSCEQNLNHDAMYWYRQDPGQGLRLIYYSQIVNDFQKGDIAEGYSVSREKKESFPLTVTSAQKNPTAFYLCASSLTGDLYEQYFGPGTRLTVT.

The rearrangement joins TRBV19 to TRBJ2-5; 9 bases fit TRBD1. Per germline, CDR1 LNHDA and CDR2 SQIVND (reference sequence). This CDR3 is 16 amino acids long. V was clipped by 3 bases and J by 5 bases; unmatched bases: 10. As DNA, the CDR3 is TGTGCCAGTAGTATCCACCGGGACAGGGTTGGGGAGACCCAGTACTTC. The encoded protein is CASSIHRDRVGETQYF.

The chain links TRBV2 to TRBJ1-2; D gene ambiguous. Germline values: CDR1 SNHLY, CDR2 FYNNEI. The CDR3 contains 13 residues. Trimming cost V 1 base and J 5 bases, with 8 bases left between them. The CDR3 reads CASSEVHSYGYTF. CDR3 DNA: TGTGCCAGCAGTGAAGTACATTCATATGGCTACACCTTC.

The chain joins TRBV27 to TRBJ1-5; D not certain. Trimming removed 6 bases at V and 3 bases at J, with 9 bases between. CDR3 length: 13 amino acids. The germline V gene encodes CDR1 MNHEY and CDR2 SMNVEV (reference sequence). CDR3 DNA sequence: TGTGCCAGCAGGTCCTCCCTCAATCAGCCCCAGCATTTT. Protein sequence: CASRSSLNQPQHF.

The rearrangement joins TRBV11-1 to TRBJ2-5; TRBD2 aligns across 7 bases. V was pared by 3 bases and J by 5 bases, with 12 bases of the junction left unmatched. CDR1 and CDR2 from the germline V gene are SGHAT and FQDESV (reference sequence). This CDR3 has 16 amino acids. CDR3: CASSFTAGGSPETQYF. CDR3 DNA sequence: TGTGCCAGCAGCTTTACTGCTGGCGGGAGTCCCGAGACCCAGTACTTC.

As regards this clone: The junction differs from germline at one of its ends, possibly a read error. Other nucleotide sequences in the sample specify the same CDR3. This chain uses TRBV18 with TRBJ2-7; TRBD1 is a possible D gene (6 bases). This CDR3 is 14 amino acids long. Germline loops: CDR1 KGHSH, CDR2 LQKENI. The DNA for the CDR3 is TGTGCCAGCTCCCCACCGGGACACCGCTACGAGCAGTACTTC. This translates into CASSPPGHRYEQYF.

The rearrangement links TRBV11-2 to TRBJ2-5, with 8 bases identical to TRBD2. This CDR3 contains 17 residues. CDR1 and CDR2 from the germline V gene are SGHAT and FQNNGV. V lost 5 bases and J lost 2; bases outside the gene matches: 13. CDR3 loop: CASSLWFAGGPQETQYF. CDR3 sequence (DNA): TGTGCCAGCAGCCTTTGGTTTGCGGGGGGACCACAAGAGACCCAGTACTTC.

This CDR3 reads CASSEDRDGNTIYF. The CDR3 DNA reads as TGTGCCAGCAGTGAGGACAGGGATGGAAACACCATATATTTT. This chain connects TRBV2 to TRBJ1-3; TRBD1 matches 8 bases. The J segment lost 3 bases and the V segment lost 3 bases, leaving 1 base of the junction unmatched. CDR3 length: 14 residues. The germline gives CDR1 SNHLY, CDR2 FYNNEI.

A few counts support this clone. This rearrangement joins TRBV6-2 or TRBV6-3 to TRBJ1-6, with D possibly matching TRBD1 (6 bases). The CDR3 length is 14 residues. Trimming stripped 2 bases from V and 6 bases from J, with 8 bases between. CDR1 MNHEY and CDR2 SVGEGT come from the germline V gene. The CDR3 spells CASSYARGNSPLHF. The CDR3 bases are TGTGCCAGCAGTTACGCCAGGGGTAATTCACCCCTCCACTTT.

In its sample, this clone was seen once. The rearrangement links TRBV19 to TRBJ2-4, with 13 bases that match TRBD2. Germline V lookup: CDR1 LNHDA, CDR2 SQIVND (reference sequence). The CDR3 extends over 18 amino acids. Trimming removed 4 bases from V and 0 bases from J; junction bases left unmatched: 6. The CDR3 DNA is TGTGCCAGTAGTACCCGACTAGCGGGGGGTCTAGCCAAAAACATTCAGTACTTC. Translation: CASSTRLAGGLAKNIQYF.

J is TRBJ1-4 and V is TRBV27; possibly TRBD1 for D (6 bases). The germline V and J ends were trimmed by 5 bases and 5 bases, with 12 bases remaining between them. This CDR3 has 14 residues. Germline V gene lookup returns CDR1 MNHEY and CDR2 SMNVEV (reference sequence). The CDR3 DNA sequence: TGTGCCAGCAGTGTAGACAGGACGAATGAAAAACTGTTTTTT. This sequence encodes CASSVDRTNEKLFF.

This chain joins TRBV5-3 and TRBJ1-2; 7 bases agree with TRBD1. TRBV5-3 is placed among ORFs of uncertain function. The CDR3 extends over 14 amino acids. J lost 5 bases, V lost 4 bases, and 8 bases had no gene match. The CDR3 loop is CARSVPGQQYGYTF. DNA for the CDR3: TGTGCCAGAAGCGTACCGGGACAGCAGTATGGCTACACCTTC.

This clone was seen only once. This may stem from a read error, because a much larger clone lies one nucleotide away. This chain's CDR3 is CASSPDRLPNQLQHF. CDR3 bases: TGTGCCAGCAGCCCCGACAGACTCCCGAATCAGCTCCAGCATTTT. The chain recombines TRBV6-5 with TRBJ1-5; a possible D gene is TRBD1 (5 bases). CDR1 is MNHEY and CDR2 is SVGAGI in the germline V gene. The CDR3 is 15 amino acids.